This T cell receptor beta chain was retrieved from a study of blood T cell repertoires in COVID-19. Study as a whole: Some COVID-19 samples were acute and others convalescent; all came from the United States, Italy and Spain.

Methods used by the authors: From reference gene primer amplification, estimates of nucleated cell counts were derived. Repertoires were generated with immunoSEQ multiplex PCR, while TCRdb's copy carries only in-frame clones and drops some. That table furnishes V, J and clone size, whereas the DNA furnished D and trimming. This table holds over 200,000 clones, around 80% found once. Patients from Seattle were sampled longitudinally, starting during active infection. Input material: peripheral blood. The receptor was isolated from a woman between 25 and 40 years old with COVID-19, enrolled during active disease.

This CDR3 reads CASSLVGLADLFF. For the CDR3, the DNA is TGTGCCAGCAGCTTAGTCGGGCTAGCTGACCTGTTCTTC. The chain uses TRBV11-3 and TRBJ2-1; perhaps TRBD2 as D (5 bases). Trimming took 1 base from V and 15 from J, leaving 16 bases between them. The germline CDR1 and CDR2 sequences are SGHNT and YENEEA. CDR3 length equals 13 residues.